This is a list of T cell receptor beta chains from one sample in a study of blood T cell repertoires in COVID-19. TCRdb's copy holds only in-frame clones and misses some; the assay was immunoSEQ multiplex PCR. The table lists roughly 100,000 clones, roughly 76% of them singletons. The sequenced sample was peripheral blood. These receptors came from a woman in her seventies with acute or convalescent COVID-19. CDR3s include the opening cysteine and the closing phenylalanine or tryptophan. D genes are given only for firm matches. Clone size is stated in some rows and not others, as once, few, many or a class when expanded.

V gene	D gene	J gene	clone size	CDR3 protein	CDR3 DNA
TRBV5-1	TRBD1	TRBJ1-2	many	CASSSGQGSYGYTF	TGCGCCAGCAGCTCGGGACAGGGGAGCTATGGCTACACCTTC
TRBV4-1	TRBD1	TRBJ2-7	NA	CASSLTGAYEQYF	TGCGCCAGCAGCCTCACAGGGGCCTACGAGCAGTACTTC
TRBV28	NA	TRBJ1-5	few	CASSLGAGQPQHF	TGTGCCAGCAGTTTGGGGGCGGGTCAGCCCCAGCATTTT
TRBV7-8	NA	TRBJ2-7	few	CASSARDSPYEQYF	TGTGCCAGCAGCGCCCGGGACTCTCCCTACGAGCAGTACTTC
TRBV28	NA	TRBJ1-3	NA	CASSYPQGSGNTIYF	TGTGCCAGCAGTTACCCACAGGGTTCGGGAAACACCATATATTTT
TRBV2	NA	TRBJ2-1	NA	CASSTTPGLSTSYNEQFF	TGTGCCAGCAGTACCACCCCGGGACTGTCGACCTCCTACAATGAGCAGTTCTTC
TRBV7-2	NA	TRBJ1-5	NA	CASSQLGGWNSNQPQHF	TGTGCCAGCAGTCAGCTGGGAGGATGGAATAGCAATCAGCCCCAGCATTTT
TRBV7-9	TRBD1	TRBJ1-2	NA	CASTKTGGLGGYTF	TGTGCCAGCACCAAGACAGGGGGTTTGGGTGGCTACACCTTC
TRBV19	NA	TRBJ1-5	NA	CASSIVQNQPQHF	TGTGCCAGTAGTATAGTACAGAACCAGCCCCAGCATTTT
TRBV28	NA	TRBJ1-4	NA	CASNLQGSIEKLFF	TGTGCCAGCAATCTACAGGGATCGATCGAAAAACTGTTTTTT
TRBV6-2/TRBV6-3	TRBD2	TRBJ2-3	once	CASSSGLALGGTDTQYF	TGTGCCAGCAGCTCTGGACTAGCGCTCGGGGGCACAGATACGCAGTATTTT
TRBV28	TRBD1	TRBJ1-1	NA	CASSSPSQGDTEAFF	TGTGCCAGCAGTTCCCCGAGTCAGGGGGACACTGAAGCTTTCTTT
TRBV5-6	NA	TRBJ1-3	NA	CASSPGLSGNTIYF	TGTGCCAGCAGCCCGGGACTCTCTGGAAACACCATATATTTT
TRBV10-2	TRBD1	TRBJ1-1	NA	CASRAGQGISEAFF	TGCGCCAGCAGGGCGGGACAGGGGATAAGTGAAGCTTTCTTT
TRBV27	TRBD1	TRBJ2-6	NA	CASRRTGGGSAGANVLTF	TGTGCCAGCAGACGGACAGGGGGCGGATCTGCTGGGGCCAACGTCCTGACTTTC
TRBV4-3	TRBD2	TRBJ2-1	few	CASSQEGGVLGFNEQFF	TGCGCCAGCAGCCAAGAGGGAGGGGTTTTAGGGTTCAATGAGCAGTTCTTC
TRBV27	NA	TRBJ1-2	few	CASSLSQGLGYGYTF	TGTGCCAGCAGTTTATCCCAGGGGTTAGGCTATGGCTACACCTTC
TRBV30	NA	TRBJ2-1	NA	CAWSPELETNEQFF	TGTGCCTGGAGTCCCGAACTAGAGACCAATGAGCAGTTCTTC
TRBV20-1	NA	TRBJ2-1	NA	CSARPNNEQFF	TGCAGTGCTAGACCCAACAATGAGCAGTTCTTC
TRBV14	TRBD2	TRBJ2-3	NA	CASSPNRAGLATDTQYF	TGTGCCAGCAGCCCTAATAGAGCGGGATTGGCCACAGATACGCAGTATTTT
TRBV7-9	NA	TRBJ1-1	NA	CASSLDGRTEAFF	TGTGCCAGCAGCTTAGATGGGAGGACTGAAGCTTTCTTT
TRBV5-6	NA	TRBJ1-2	few	CASSRGAGRGYTF	TGTGCCAGCAGCCGTGGAGCGGGGCGAGGCTACACCTTC
TRBV6-2/TRBV6-3	TRBD2	TRBJ2-1	NA	CASSYPSGGPRSYNEQFF	TGTGCCAGCAGTTACCCCAGCGGGGGCCCCCGCTCCTACAATGAGCAGTTCTTC
TRBV4-2	NA	TRBJ1-4	NA	CASSQHQQGAGPKLFF	TGTGCCAGCAGCCAACACCAACAGGGAGCCGGGCCGAAACTGTTTTTT
TRBV5-1	TRBD1	TRBJ2-5	NA	CASSLGTGGRETQYF	TGCGCCAGCAGCCTGGGGACAGGGGGCCGGGAGACCCAGTACTTC
TRBV7-9	NA	TRBJ2-3	NA	CASSLWQKDTDTQYF	TGTGCCAGCAGCTTATGGCAGAAAGACACAGATACGCAGTATTTT
TRBV27	TRBD2	TRBJ2-1	NA	CASSPAWVAGALNEQFF	TGTGCCAGCAGTCCCGCCTGGGTAGCGGGAGCGCTCAATGAGCAGTTCTTC
TRBV9	TRBD1	TRBJ1-1	NA	CASSVAGQGNMNTEAFF	TGTGCCAGCAGCGTAGCGGGACAGGGGAACATGAACACTGAAGCTTTCTTT
TRBV11-2	NA	TRBJ2-5	NA	CASSHPTGGETQYF	TGTGCCAGCAGCCATCCGACAGGTGGAGAGACCCAGTACTTC
TRBV7-9	NA	TRBJ1-5	few	CASSQDTSNQPQHF	TGTGCCAGCAGCCAGGACACTAGCAATCAGCCCCAGCATTTT
TRBV10-3	TRBD1	TRBJ2-1	NA	CAIRSDSGGSSYNEQFF	TGTGCCATCAGATCCGATTCAGGGGGCAGTTCCTACAATGAGCAGTTCTTC
TRBV30	NA	TRBJ1-6	NA	CAWGRLLNSPLHF	TGTGCCTGGGGGCGACTACTTAATTCACCCCTCCACTTT
TRBV6-1	TRBD2	TRBJ2-7	NA	CASSEAIAGGIAYEQYF	TGTGCCAGCAGTGAAGCCATAGCGGGGGGGATAGCCTACGAGCAGTACTTC
TRBV5-1	NA	TRBJ2-7	NA	CASSSEGNYEQYF	TGCGCCAGCAGCTCTGAGGGAAATTACGAGCAGTACTTC
TRBV5-1	TRBD1	TRBJ2-1	NA	CASSPSDYRGFRDNEQFF	TGCGCCAGCAGCCCTTCCGACTACAGGGGATTTAGAGACAATGAGCAGTTCTTC